This TCR beta chain was identified during a study of cytomegalovirus exposure and HLA in healthy donors. Background on the study: The same platform used for the 666 first-cohort repertoires was also used for the approximately 120 validation repertoires, as a later analysis reported.

Profiled with immunoSEQ multiplex PCR; TCRdb holds only in-frame clones, not every one. The table records just under 75,000 clones, approximately 94% of them present only once. Trimming shortened V by 5 bases and J by 7 bases, and 17 bases separated the two germline ends. CDR1 is MNHNS, CDR2 SASEGT, per germline. The CDR3 is 15 residues long. Points on this clone: Antigen unknown.

General study points: There were a few CMV-associated chains whose specificity for CMV antigens was confirmed in vitro. Cytomegalovirus-associated TCR beta chains were listed, numbering around 150.

This chain joins TRBV6-1 and TRBJ1-4; D might be TRBD1 (6 bases). The specimen was PBMCs. The TCR originated in a woman aged 18-29 years in good health and CMV-seropositive. Here the CDR3 reads CASSKYRAQGEKLFF. Here the CDR3 DNA reads TGTGCCAGCAGTAAATACAGGGCACAAGGTGAAAAACTGTTTTTT.